This record concerns one T cell receptor beta chain sequence. Its antigen remains unknown. At one end the junction does not follow the germline gene, possibly because of a read error. This record belongs to a study of OX40 agonist ivuxolimab in advanced cancers. As for the study in general: Patients were treated with intravenous ivuxolimab, dosed at 0.01 to 10 mg/kg and infused every 2 weeks. Anti-PD-1, anti-PD-L1 or anti-CTLA-4 therapy given earlier was allowed, and roughly 40% had some. Partial responses were observed in three patients, of whom one had hepatocellular carcinoma and two had cutaneous melanoma.

The CDR3 extends over 18 amino acids. Germline loops: CDR1 SGHTA, CDR2 FQGNSA. Repertoires were generated with immunoSEQ multiplex PCR, while TCRdb's copy carries only in-frame clones and drops some. The sample holds approximately 74,000 clones, 80% to 85% seen once. Study conclusions and caveats: Among the lowest peripheral clonal expansion occurred in 0.1-3.0 mg/kg partial responders.

The sequences come from CD4+ or CD8+ T cells sorted from blood, collected in a trial of the OX40 agonist ivuxolimab. The rearrangement uses TRBV7-2 and TRBJ2-1; the D gene is possibly TRBD2 (6 bases). The receptor comes from an adult with an advanced solid tumor such as melanoma, head and neck, liver or kidney cancer. The CDR3: CASSLASGRWGRYNEQFF. The DNA for the CDR3 is TGTGCCAGCAGCCTAGCGTCCGGTAGGTGGGGGAGATACAATGAGCAGTTCTTC.